Each of the 2 T cell receptor beta chains below was sequenced from the same sample in a study of blood T cells in healthy people across ages. It was with a sample-barcoded 5' primer and a J-beta primer mix that a second PCR of roughly 6 to 11 cycles was run. TCRdb ran MiXCR on the 5' RACE reads and lists one entry per CDR3 protein. The table lists 800,000 to 1,300,000 distinct CDR3 sequences, roughly a quarter of them singletons. This same sample was also taken into another study, of T cells of mothers and their children.

The sequenced sample consisted of blood. All receptors come from a girl under 10 years old in good health.

The chain has TRBV7-3 and TRBJ2-3; D perhaps matches TRBD1 (6 bases). Germline V gives CDR1 SGHTA, CDR2 FQGTGA. V was cut by 3 bases and J by 4 bases, with 8 bases left in between. The CDR3 has 13 amino acids. CDR3 residues: CASSFTGSDTQYF. The CDR3, as DNA: TGTGCCAGCAGCTTCACAGGGTCAGATACGCAGTATTTT.

This chain uses TRBV7-8 with TRBJ2-7; 8 bases fit TRBD1. In germline, CDR1 is SGHVS, CDR2 FQNEAQ. The trim removed 2 bases at V and 9 bases at J, leaving 0 bases unmatched. The CDR3 runs to 11 residues. The CDR3, as DNA: TGTGCCAGCAGCTTAACAGGGGGGCAGTACTTC. It encodes CASSLTGGQYF.